This T cell receptor (beta chain) comes out of a study of blood T cells in healthy people across ages. Per sample, extraction of total RNA gave at least 5.5 micrograms in every case. A sample-barcoded 5' primer and a J-beta primer mix were used in a second PCR of about 7 to 12 cycles. TCRdb processed the 5' RACE reads anew with MiXCR; each CDR3 protein has one entry. The sample lists roughly 1.7 million distinct CDR3 sequences, about 32% seen once, with roughly 10% in the top ten. Germline CDR1 SGHRS, CDR2 YFSETQ. This CDR3 is 11 amino acids long. V lost 4 bases to trimming and J lost 6 bases, with 7 bases between them. There are many counts of this clonotype.

The sequencing sample was made of blood. The chain has TRBV5-1 and TRBJ1-2, with no clear D. The clonotype originates from a woman in her 30s in good health. DNA of the CDR3: TGCGCCAGCAGCGATATTGATGGCTACACCTTC. Amino acids: CASSDIDGYTF.